This T cell receptor (beta chain) stems from a study of blood T cell dynamics during melanoma immunotherapy. Note on this clone: Its antigen is not identified.

Described time point: week 3, after first cycle of checkpoint inhibitor. Only in-frame clones appear in the TCRdb table, and some are missing; sequencing was by immunoSEQ multiplex PCR. The sample lists under 8,500 clones, about 85% occurring once. V lost 1 base and J 5 bases, leaving 9 bases between the germline ends. This CDR3 region has 14 residues. CDR1 is SGHTA, CDR2 FQGNSA, per germline. Regarding the study as a whole: At W3, later disease-control patients showed bifurcated PBMC repertoire changes, unlike progressors.

The sample here was blood, taken from a patient treated with checkpoint blockade. This clonotype was obtained from a human donor with melanoma. The genes are TRBV7-2 and TRBJ1-5; D unresolved. CDR3: CASSLVGNHQPQHF. For the CDR3, the DNA is TGTGCCAGCAGCTTAGTAGGGAATCATCAGCCCCAGCATTTT.